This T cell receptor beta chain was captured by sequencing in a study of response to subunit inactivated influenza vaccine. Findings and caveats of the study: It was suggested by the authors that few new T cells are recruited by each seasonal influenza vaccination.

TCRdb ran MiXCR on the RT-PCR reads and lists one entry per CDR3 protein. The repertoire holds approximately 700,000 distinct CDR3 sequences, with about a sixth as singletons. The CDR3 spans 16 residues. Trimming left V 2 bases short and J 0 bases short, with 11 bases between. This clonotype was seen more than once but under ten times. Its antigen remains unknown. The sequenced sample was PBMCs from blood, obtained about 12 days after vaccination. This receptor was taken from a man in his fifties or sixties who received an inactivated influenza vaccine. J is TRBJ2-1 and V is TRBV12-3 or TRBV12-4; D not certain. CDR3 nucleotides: TGTGCCAGCAGTTTACTCGAAACTACCTCCTACAATGAGCAGTTCTTC. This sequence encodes CASSLLETTSYNEQFF.